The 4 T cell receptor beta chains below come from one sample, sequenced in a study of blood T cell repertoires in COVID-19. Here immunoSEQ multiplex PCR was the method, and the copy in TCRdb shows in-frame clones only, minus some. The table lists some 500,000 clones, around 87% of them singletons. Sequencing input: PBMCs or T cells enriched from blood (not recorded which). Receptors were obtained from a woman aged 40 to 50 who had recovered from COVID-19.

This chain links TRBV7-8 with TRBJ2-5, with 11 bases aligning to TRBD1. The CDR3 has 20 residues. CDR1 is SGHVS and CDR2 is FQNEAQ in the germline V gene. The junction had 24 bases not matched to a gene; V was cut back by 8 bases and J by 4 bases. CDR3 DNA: TGTGCCAGCGGATTACCATTGGGGCGTCTCCCGGGACAGGGGGTAGAGACCCAGTACTTC. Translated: CASGLPLGRLPGQGVETQYF.

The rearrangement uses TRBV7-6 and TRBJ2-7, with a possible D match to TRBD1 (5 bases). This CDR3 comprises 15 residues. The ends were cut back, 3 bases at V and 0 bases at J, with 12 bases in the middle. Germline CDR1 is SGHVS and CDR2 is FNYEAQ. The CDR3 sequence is CASSFGTGSSYEQYF. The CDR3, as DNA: TGTGCCAGCAGCTTCGGTACAGGAAGCTCCTACGAGCAGTACTTC. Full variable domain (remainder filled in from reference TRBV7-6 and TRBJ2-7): GAGVSQSPRYKVTKRGQDVALRCDPISGHVSLYWYRQALGQGPEFLTYFNYEAQQDKSGLPNDRFSAERPEGSISTLTIQRTEQRDSAMYRCASSFGTGSSYEQYFGPGTRLTVT.

The DNA for the CDR3 is TGTGCCAGCAGCCAAGGGACAGGCGAGCAGCCCCAGCATTTT. Translating it yields CASSQGTGEQPQHF. The chain employs TRBV3-1 (or the pseudogene TRBV3-2) and TRBJ1-5; 7 bases match TRBD1. The germline CDR1 and CDR2 sequences are LGHDT and YNNKEL (reference sequence). J gave up 7 bases and V 1 base, and 4 bases lay outside the gene matches. The CDR3 length is 14 residues.

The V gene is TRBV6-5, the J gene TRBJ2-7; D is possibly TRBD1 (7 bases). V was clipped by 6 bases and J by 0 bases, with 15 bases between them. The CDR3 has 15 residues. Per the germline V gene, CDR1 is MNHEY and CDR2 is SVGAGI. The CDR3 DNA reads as TGTGCCAGCAGGGCGGGACAGTCGAGCTCCTACGAGCAGTACTTC. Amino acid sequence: CASRAGQSSSYEQYF.